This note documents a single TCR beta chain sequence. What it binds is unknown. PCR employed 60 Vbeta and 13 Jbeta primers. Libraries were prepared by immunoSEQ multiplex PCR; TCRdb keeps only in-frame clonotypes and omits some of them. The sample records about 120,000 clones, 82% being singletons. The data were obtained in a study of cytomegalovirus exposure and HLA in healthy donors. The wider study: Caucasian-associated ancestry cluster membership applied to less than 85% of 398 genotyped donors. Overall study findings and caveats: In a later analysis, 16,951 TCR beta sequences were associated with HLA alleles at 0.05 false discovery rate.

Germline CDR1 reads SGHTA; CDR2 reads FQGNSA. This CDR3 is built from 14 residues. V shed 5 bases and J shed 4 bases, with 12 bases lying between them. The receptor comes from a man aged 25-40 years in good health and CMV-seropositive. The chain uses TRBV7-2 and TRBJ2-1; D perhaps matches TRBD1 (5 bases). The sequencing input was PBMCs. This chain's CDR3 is CASSEGAEYNEQFF. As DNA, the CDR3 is TGTGCCAGCAGCGAAGGGGCAGAATACAATGAGCAGTTCTTC.